Shown below are 2 T cell receptor beta chains from a single sample sequenced in a study of CD8+ T cells in alopecia areata. cDNA serving as the sequencing template came from extracted, reverse transcribed RNA. The data were produced by immunoSEQ multiplex PCR, yet TCRdb's version contains in-frame clones alone and is incomplete. This table holds 90,000 to 100,000 clones, roughly two fifths found once. Sample: CD4+ T cells sorted from blood. These receptors all come from a human donor with alopecia areata.

V usage is TRBV15 and J usage is TRBJ1-2, with a possible D match to TRBD1 (5 bases). The germline V gene has CDR1 LNHNV and CDR2 YYDKDF (reference sequence). Trimming shortened V by 0 bases and J by 6 bases, and 14 bases separated the two germline ends. The CDR3 contains 15 residues. CDR3 in DNA: TGTGCCACCAGCAGAGATCGGCAGGGATGGCATGGCTACACCTTC. Its translation: CATSRDRQGWHGYTF.

This clone was seen more than once but under ten times. J is TRBJ2-1 and V is TRBV15, with D possibly matching TRBD1 (6 bases). Germline V gives CDR1 LNHNV, CDR2 YYDKDF (reference sequence). This CDR3 is 15 amino acids long. V was shortened by 0 bases and J by 3 bases, with 9 bases between the two germline ends. The CDR3 DNA follows: TGTGCCACCAGCAGAGACAAGGACAGCTACAATGAGCAGTTCTTC. Protein: CATSRDKDSYNEQFF.